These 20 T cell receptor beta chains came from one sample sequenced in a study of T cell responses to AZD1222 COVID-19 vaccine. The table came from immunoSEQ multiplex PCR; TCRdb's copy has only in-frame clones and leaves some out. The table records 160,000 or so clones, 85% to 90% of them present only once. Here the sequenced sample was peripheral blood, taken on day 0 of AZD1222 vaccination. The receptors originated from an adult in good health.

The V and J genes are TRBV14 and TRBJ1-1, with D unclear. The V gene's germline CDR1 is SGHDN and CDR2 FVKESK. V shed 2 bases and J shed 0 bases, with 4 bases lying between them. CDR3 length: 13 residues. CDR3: CASSQNLNTEAFF. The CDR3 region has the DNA TGTGCCAGCAGCCAAAACCTGAACACTGAAGCTTTCTTT.

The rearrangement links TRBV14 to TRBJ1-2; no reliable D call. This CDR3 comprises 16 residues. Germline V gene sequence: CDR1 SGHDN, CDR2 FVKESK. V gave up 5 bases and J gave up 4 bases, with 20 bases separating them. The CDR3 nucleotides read TGTGCCAGCAGCGATAAAGGCCCCGGGGTAGGCTATGGCTACACCTTC. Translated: CASSDKGPGVGYGYTF.

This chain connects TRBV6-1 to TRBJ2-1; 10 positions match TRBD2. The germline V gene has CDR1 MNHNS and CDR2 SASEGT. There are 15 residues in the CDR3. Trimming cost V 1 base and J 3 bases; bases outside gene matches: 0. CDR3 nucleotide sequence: TGTGCCAGCAGTGAAGGACTAGCGGGCTACAATGAGCAGTTCTTC. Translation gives CASSEGLAGYNEQFF.

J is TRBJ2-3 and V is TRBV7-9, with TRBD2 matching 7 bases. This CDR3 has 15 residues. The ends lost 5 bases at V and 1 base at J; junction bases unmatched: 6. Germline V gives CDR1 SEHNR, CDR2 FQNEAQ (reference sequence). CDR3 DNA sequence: TGTGCCAGCAGCAAAGGGGCGGGGGGCACAGATACGCAGTATTTT. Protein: CASSKGAGGTDTQYF. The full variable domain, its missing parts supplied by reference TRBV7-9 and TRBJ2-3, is DTGVSQNPRHKITKRGQNVTFRCDPISEHNRLYWYRQTLGQGPEFLTYFQNEAQLEKSRLLSDRFSAERPKGSFSTLEIQRTEQGDSAMYLCASSKGAGGTDTQYFGPGTRLTVL.

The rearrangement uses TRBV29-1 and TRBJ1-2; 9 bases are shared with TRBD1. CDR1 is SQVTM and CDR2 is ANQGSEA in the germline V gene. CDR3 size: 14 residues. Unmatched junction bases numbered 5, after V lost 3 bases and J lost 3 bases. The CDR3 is CSVDNRDRDYGYTF. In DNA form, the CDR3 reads TGCAGCGTTGATAATCGGGACAGGGACTATGGCTACACCTTC.

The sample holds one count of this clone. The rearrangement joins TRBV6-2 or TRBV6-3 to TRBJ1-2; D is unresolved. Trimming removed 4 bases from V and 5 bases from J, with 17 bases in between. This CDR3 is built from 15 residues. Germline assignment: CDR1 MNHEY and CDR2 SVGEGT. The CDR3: CASSSQNSGGYGYTF. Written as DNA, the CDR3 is TGTGCCAGCAGTTCCCAAAACAGTGGTGGTTATGGCTACACCTTC.

The CDR3 sequence: CASSQAPASGTDTQYF. Here the CDR3 DNA reads TGCGCCAGCAGCCAAGCCCCGGCTAGCGGAACAGATACGCAGTATTTT. V usage is TRBV4-1 and J usage is TRBJ2-3; 7 bases align to TRBD2. There are 16 residues in the CDR3. Trimming removed 1 base from V and 3 bases from J; junction bases left unmatched: 7. Germline-derived CDR1 and CDR2 are MGHRA and YSYEKL.

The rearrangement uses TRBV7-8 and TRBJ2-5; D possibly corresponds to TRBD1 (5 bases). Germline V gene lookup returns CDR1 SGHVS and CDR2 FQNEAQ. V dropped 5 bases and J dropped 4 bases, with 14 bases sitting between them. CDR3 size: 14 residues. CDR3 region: CASSVSGSRETQYF. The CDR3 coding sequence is TGTGCCAGCAGCGTTTCAGGGTCGAGAGAGACCCAGTACTTC.

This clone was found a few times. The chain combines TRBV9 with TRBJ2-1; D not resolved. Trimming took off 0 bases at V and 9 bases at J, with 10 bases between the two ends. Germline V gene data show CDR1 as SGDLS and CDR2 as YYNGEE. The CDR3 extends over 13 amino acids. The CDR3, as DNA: TGTGCCAGCAGCGTAGTATTGCATGGTGAGCAGTTCTTC. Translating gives CASSVVLHGEQFF.

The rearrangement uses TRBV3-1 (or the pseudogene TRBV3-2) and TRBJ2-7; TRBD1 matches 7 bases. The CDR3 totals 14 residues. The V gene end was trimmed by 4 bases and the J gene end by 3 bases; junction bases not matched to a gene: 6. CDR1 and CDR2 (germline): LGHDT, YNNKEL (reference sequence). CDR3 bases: TGTGCCAGCAGCCGACAGGGAGTCGGCTACGAGCAGTACTTC. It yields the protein CASSRQGVGYEQYF.

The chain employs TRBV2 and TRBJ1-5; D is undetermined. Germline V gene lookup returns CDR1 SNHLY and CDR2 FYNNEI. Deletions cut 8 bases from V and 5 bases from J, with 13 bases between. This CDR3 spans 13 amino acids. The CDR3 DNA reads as TGTGCCAGCGCCTATAACGGGGATCAGCCCCAGCATTTT. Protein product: CASAYNGDQPQHF. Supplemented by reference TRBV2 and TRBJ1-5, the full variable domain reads EPEVTQTPSHQVTQMGQEVILRCVPISNHLYFYWYRQILGQKVEFLVSFYNNEISEKSEIFDDQFSVERPDGSNFTLKIRSTKLEDSAMYFCASAYNGDQPQHFGDGTRLSIL.

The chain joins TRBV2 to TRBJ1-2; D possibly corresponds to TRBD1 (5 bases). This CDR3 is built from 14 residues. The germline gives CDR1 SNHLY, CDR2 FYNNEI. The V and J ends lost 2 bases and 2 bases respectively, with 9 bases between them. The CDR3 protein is CASSELTANYGYTF. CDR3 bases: TGTGCCAGCAGTGAATTGACAGCCAACTATGGCTACACCTTC.

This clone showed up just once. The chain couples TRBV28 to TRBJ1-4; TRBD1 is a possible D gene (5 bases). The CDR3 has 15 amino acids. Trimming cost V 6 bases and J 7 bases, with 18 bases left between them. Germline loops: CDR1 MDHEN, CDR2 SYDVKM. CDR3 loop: CASRTFLTQGEKLFF. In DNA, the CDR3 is TGTGCCAGCAGGACCTTTTTAACCCAGGGTGAAAAACTGTTTTTT.

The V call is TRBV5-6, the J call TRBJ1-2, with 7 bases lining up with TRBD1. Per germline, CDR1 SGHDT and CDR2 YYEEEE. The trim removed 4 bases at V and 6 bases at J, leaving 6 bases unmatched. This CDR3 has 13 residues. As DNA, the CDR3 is TGTGCCAGCAGCCAGACAGGGCTTCATGGCTACACCTTC. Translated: CASSQTGLHGYTF.

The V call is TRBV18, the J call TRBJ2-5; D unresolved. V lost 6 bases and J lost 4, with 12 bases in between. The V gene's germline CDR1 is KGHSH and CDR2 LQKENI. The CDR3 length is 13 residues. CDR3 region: CASSLVDRETQYF. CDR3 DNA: TGTGCCAGCTCTCTCGTGGATCGAGAGACCCAGTACTTC.

The CDR3 protein is CSVSNNEQFF. The CDR3 coding sequence is TGCAGCGTCAGCAACAATGAGCAGTTCTTC. The chain links TRBV29-1 to TRBJ2-1; unclear D gene. The CDR3 has 10 residues. Germline assignment: CDR1 SQVTM and CDR2 ANQGSEA. The V gene lost 6 bases and the J gene lost 5 bases, with 5 bases spanning the gap.

The CDR3 sequence: CASSLWAGTPSNQPQHF. In DNA form, the CDR3 reads TGTGCCAGCAGTTTATGGGCAGGGACCCCTAGCAATCAGCCCCAGCATTTT. The V gene is TRBV28, the J gene TRBJ1-5, with D perhaps TRBD1 (5 bases). V lost 0 bases, J lost 0 bases, and 12 bases lay in between. The CDR3 contains 17 residues. Germline-derived CDR1 and CDR2 are MDHEN and SYDVKM.

The CDR3 is CASSHERETQYF. The CDR3 coding sequence is TGTGCCAGCAGTCACGAGAGGGAGACCCAGTACTTC. The chain links TRBV6-2 or TRBV6-3 to TRBJ2-5; D is unresolved. The V end lost 5 bases, the J end lost 5 bases, and 9 bases lay between the germline ends. Looked up from germline, CDR1 is MNHEY and CDR2 is SVGEGT. The CDR3 has 12 amino acids.

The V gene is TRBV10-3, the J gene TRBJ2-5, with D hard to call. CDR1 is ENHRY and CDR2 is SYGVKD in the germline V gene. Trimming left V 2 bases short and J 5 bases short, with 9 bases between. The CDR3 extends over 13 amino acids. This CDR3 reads CAISEEVGETQYF. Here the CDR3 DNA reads TGTGCCATCAGTGAGGAGGTGGGGGAGACCCAGTACTTC.

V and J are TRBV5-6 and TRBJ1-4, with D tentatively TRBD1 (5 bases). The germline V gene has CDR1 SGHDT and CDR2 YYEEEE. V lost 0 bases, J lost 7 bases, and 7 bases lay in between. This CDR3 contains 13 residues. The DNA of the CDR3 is TGTGCCAGCAGCTTGGGGGGCAGTGAAAAACTGTTTTTT. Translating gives CASSLGGSEKLFF.